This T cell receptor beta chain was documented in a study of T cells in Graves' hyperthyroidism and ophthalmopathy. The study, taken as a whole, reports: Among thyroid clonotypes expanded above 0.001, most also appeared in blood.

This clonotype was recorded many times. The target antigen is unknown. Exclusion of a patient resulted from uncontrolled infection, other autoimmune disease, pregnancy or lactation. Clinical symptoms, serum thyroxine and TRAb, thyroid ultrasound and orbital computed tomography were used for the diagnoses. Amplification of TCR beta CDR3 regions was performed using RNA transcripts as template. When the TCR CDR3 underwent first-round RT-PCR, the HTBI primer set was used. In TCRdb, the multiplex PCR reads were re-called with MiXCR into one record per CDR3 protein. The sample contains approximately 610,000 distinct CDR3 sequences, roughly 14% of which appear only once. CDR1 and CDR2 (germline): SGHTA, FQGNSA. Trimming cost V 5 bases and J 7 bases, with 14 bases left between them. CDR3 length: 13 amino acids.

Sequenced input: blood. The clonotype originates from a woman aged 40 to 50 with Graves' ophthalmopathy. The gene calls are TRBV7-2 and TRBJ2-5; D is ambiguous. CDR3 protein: CASSPVQIGTQYF. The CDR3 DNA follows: TGTGCCAGCAGCCCTGTTCAGATAGGGACCCAGTACTTC.